This T cell receptor (beta chain) was retrieved from a study of graft-versus-host responses after intestinal transplantation. Study details: All recipients were transplanted with multivisceral, liver-intestinal, or isolated intestinal grafts.

The data were produced by immunoSEQ multiplex PCR, yet TCRdb's version contains in-frame clones alone and is incomplete. The table lists roughly 92,000 clones, roughly 90% of them singletons. As concerns this clone: As yet, its antigen is unknown.

The CDR3 has 19 amino acids. Per the germline V gene, CDR1 is MNHEY and CDR2 is SMNVEV (reference sequence). V lost 2 bases, J lost 6 bases, and 12 bases stayed unmatched. The chain joins TRBV27 to TRBJ2-2; 13 bases map to TRBD2. Specimen: unstimulated CD4+ T cells sorted from spleen or lymph node cells, collected before transplant. The clonotype comes from a human donor who was the organ donor for an intestinal transplant. The CDR3 spells CASSLATYGLAGVSGELFF. The CDR3 bases are TGTGCCAGCAGTTTAGCCACCTACGGACTAGCGGGAGTATCCGGGGAGCTGTTTTTT.